This TCR beta chain is from a study of blood T cell repertoires in COVID-19. The CDR3 spans 14 residues. The V end lost 1 base, the J end lost 5 bases, and 12 bases lay between the germline ends. Germline CDR1 KGHSH, CDR2 LQKENI. The repertoire was sequenced with immunoSEQ multiplex PCR; TCRdb's copy has only in-frame clones and lacks some. The sample yields roughly 200,000 clones, approximately 85% seen once. This rearrangement joins TRBV18 to TRBJ2-7, with D possibly matching TRBD1 (6 bases). Sequenced: PBMCs or T cells enriched from blood (not recorded which). This sequence originates from a man in his forties or fifties with acute COVID-19. CDR3 in DNA: TGTGCCAGCTCACCACTGGGGGCAGTAAACGAGCAGTACTTC. Amino acids: CASSPLGAVNEQYF. The full variable domain, with the rest looked up from reference TRBV18 and TRBJ2-7, is NAGVMQNPRHLVRRRGQEARLRCSPMKGHSHVYWYRQLPEEGLKFMVYLQKENIIDESGMPKERFSAEFPKEGPSILRIQQVVRGDSAAYFCASSPLGAVNEQYFGPGTRLTVT.